The subject of this entry is one T cell receptor (beta chain). Its antigen remains undetermined. There are no base qualities to consult, and no much larger clone falls within one base. This sample was included in a study of early T cells in non-severe SARS-CoV-2 infection (dated by TCRdb to 2020 to 2022). General notes on the study: Because TCR sequencing was done on bulk RNA from unsorted whole blood, the alpha and beta chains could not be paired. General findings and caveats noted by the study authors: VDJdb matching was skewed toward anti-spike CD8 responses and likely underestimated virus-specific expansions, missing private and CD4 specificities.

Libraries were made using 5' RACE. The listed sequencing device is NextSeq 500. Unique molecular identifiers were attached to individual cDNA molecules in the TCR library protocol so that sequencing error and PCR bias could be corrected. TCR alpha and beta chains were both sequenced, and the abundances of alpha and beta sequences in each sample were closely correlated with each other. The original pipeline was this. Decombinator V4 was used to annotate TCR sequences for V gene, J gene and CDR3. Expanded TCRs were defined as changing significantly between any two time points under a Poisson model with p below 0.0001. Abundances of TCRs were expressed as counts per million after normalisation to the total number of TCRs sequenced in each sample. TRAV1-2 paired with TRAJ12, TRAJ20 or TRAJ33 defined MAIT TCRs, while TRAV10 paired with TRAJ18 defined iNKT TCRs. VDJdb, accessed 1 November 2021, was searched for CMV, EBV and SARS-CoV-2 annotated TCRs, excluding TCRs annotated for multiple antigens. The public sequencing data were trimmed at Q25 with fastp and processed into clonotypes with MiXCR by TCRdb, which kept only in-frame beta chains. Rows are unified per CDR3 protein, each entry keeping the most common DNA and genes. For this entry, the V and J calls and clone size follow TCRdb and not the study's own pipeline. In all, the sample holds tens of thousands of distinct CDR3 sequences, and 9.5% to 15% of those were seen once. The ten largest make up around 2.9% of the sample.

The CDR3 sequence holds 14 residues, the cysteine and phenylalanine included. The only DNA kept is the CDR3, 42 bases in frame from the first base. CDR1 and CDR2 are drawn from the germline V gene (reference sequence): LGHDT, YNNKEL. The germline ends are 12 bases apart after V is trimmed by 2 bases and J by 5 bases. Set within a cohort of healthcare workers in London, UK, this nested case-control study involved weekly PCR testing of nasopharyngeal swabs along with blood sampling. Healthcare workers were recruited during the week of the UK lockdown, between 23 and 31 March 2020, and followed weekly for up to about 15 weeks.

Recombination linked TRBV3-1 to TRBJ2-5; the D gene could be either TRBD1 or TRBD2, each agreeing at 6 bases. The sequence came from an adult who was a healthcare worker with PCR-confirmed SARS-CoV-2 infection or an uninfected control (not recorded which). The starting material was whole blood, obtained at baseline. The encoded CDR3 is CASSQSGGRETQYF. The nucleotide sequence reads as follows: TGTGCCAGCAGCCAAAGTGGGGGGCGTGAGACCCAGTACTTC.